The present entry profiles one T cell receptor beta chain with its context. Its antigen remains unknown. The data were taken from a study of cytomegalovirus exposure and HLA in healthy donors. Healthy people donating bone marrow made up the donors. The PCR was carried out with 60 Vbeta primers and 13 Jbeta primers. Sequenced by immunoSEQ multiplex PCR; TCRdb stores in-frame clones only, minus some. The data contain roughly 200,000 clones, approximately 82% of them singletons. The junction had 5 bases not matched to a gene; V was cut back by 0 bases and J by 8 bases. CDR3 length: 16 residues. CDR1 SGHNT and CDR2 YYREEE come from the germline V gene (reference sequence). Study-level points and caveats: Later analysis reportedly placed an Asian-associated ancestry cluster below the roughly 630-donor mean in N-insertions. A later analysis linked a missense variant in DCLRE1C to the trimming of TCR beta V and J genes.

This TCR was sampled from a man aged 40-49 years in good health and CMV-seropositive. The sequencing sample was made of PBMCs. The V gene is TRBV5-4, the J gene TRBJ2-2; TRBD2 matches 12 bases. DNA of the CDR3: TGTGCCAGCAGCTTGGCTAGCGGGAGGGCCGGTGGGGAGCTGTTTTTT. The encoded protein is CASSLASGRAGGELFF.